Presented here are 2 T cell receptor beta chains from one specimen sequenced in a study of Ad26.COV2.S vaccination and SARS-CoV-2 variants (dated by TCRdb to 2020 to 2022). The sample's treatment or condition label, in plain terms: approximately 18 received Ad26.COV2.S at low or high dose, single or two shots; 5 received placebo; per-sample allocation not given. For vaccine and placebo recipients, the sequenced repertoires came from samples collected on day 63 after the first injection. Library prep was done by the immunoSEQ multiplex PCR assay. TCRdb holds this immuneACCESS table with in-frame rearrangements only. Some clones are missing; in checked studies, unresolved V genes explain under half, and the rest has no known cause. The sample records about 680,000 clones, more than 80% of which are singletons. About 1.5% of the sample comes from the top ten. The sequences come from peripheral blood, collected in a trial of Ad26.COV2.S vaccine versus placebo. These receptors originate from a person aged 18-60 years who received the Ad26.COV2.S COVID-19 vaccine or a placebo.

The rearrangement joins TRBV3-1 (or the pseudogene TRBV3-2) to TRBJ1-3; 9 positions match TRBD1. The CDR3 sequence is 17 residues long. CDR1 is LGHDT and CDR2 is YNNKEL in the germline V gene (reference sequence). Trimming took 3 bases from V and 0 from J; bases not matched to a gene: 6. The CDR3 loop is CASSHGQGRDSGNTIYF. CDR3 DNA: TGTGCCAGCAGCCACGGACAGGGGCGAGACTCTGGAAACACCATATATTTT.

This clone was detected only once. The V and J genes are TRBV4-2 and TRBJ2-1; 11 positions match TRBD2. Trimming cost V 0 bases and J 3 bases; bases outside gene matches: 7. Looked up from germline, CDR1 is LGHNA and CDR2 is YNFKEQ. The CDR3 loop spans 18 amino acids. Here the CDR3 DNA reads TGTGCCAGCAGCCAAGATCAGTCTAGCGGGGGGTTCTACAATGAGCAGTTCTTC. It codes for CASSQDQSSGGFYNEQFF.